This T cell receptor (beta chain) was profiled in a study of blood T cells in healthy people across ages. Total RNA was isolated from each sample in quantities of at least 6 micrograms. A J-beta primer mix and a sample-barcoded 5' primer were used in a second PCR of about 7 to 12 cycles. The yield of each sample was at least 3 million CDR3-containing paired-end reads. TCRdb recomputed calls from the 5' RACE reads with MiXCR, one row per CDR3 protein. The table shows about 730,000 distinct CDR3 sequences, with roughly 44% occurring only once. As to this clonotype: As yet, its antigen is unknown. Mismatch with germline at one junction end may stem from a read error.

Study-level points and caveats: Nothing was known about donor CMV status, and this possibly confounded expanded clonotype changes. TCR beta diversity tracked closely with naive T cell percentage.

The CDR3 runs to 11 residues. The origin of this receptor is a woman aged 60-70 years in good health. The chain is built from TRBV12-3 or TRBV12-4 and TRBJ1-2; no firm D call. The sample consisted of blood. The CDR3 DNA reads as TGTGCCAGCAGTTTGGGTTATGGCTGCACCTTC. It encodes CASSLGYGCTF.